One sample yielded the 16 T cell receptor beta chains listed below, sequenced in a study of T cells in Graves' hyperthyroidism and ophthalmopathy (dated by TCRdb to 2018 to 2020). The method behind the library was multiplex PCR. The sequencer listed for this sample is Illumina HiSeq 2000. The TCR beta CDR3 regions were amplified from the RNA transcripts. The TCR CDR3 was subjected to a first round of RT-PCR using the HTBI primer set and the Qiagen OneStep RT-PCR kit. Using fastp trimming at Q25 and MiXCR clonotype assembly, TCRdb reanalyzed the public sequencing data and kept in-frame beta chains. Each entry is one CDR3 protein sequence, shown with its most common DNA and genes. In all, the sample holds around 520,000 distinct CDR3 sequences, and 13% to 15% of those were seen once. The ten biggest clones cover roughly 17% of the sample. The sequenced sample consisted of blood. The receptors derive from a woman aged 18-35 years with Graves' hyperthyroidism.

At least ten counts were recorded for this clonotype. The V gene is TRBV11-2, the J gene TRBJ1-4; D is undetermined. Germline assignment: CDR1 SGHAT and CDR2 FQNNGV. This CDR3 is 14 amino acids long. V was trimmed by 5 bases and J by 7 bases, leaving 14 bases between them. The CDR3 DNA reads as TGTGCCAGCAGCCTACGGAACCTCGGTGAAAAACTGTTTTTT. It translates to CASSLRNLGEKLFF.

This clonotype has ten or more counts. The gene calls are TRBV12-3 or TRBV12-4 and TRBJ1-1, with D unresolved. V lost 5 bases, J lost 9 bases, and 13 bases lay in between. This CDR3 spans 12 amino acids. Written as DNA, the CDR3 is TGTGCCAGCAGTAAATCCCCGAGCAAAGCTTTCTTT. The encoded protein is CASSKSPSKAFF.

Only a few counts were recorded for this clonotype. The chain is built from TRBV4-2 and TRBJ2-5, with 10 bases fitting TRBD1. The trim removed 2 bases at V and 4 bases at J, leaving 7 bases unmatched. Germline lookup yields CDR1 LGHNA and CDR2 YNFKEQ. This CDR3 comprises 16 residues. The CDR3 nucleotides are TGTGCCAGCAGCCAACCCGGACAGGGGGAGTTAGAGACCCAGTACTTC. It specifies CASSQPGQGELETQYF.

Concerning this clonotype itself: A much larger clone is a single base away; this may be a read error. This CDR3 reads CASTRDSQPQHF. The CDR3 nucleotides read TGTGCCAGCACCAGAGATAGTCAGCCCCAGCATTTT. V and J are TRBV2 and TRBJ1-5; D remains unclear. Germline-derived CDR1 and CDR2 are SNHLY and FYNNEI. Trimming removed 7 bases at V and 6 bases at J, with 10 bases between. CDR3 length equals 12 residues.

This clonotype has at least ten counts. This chain links TRBV12-3 or TRBV12-4 with TRBJ2-5; no firm D call. V shed 6 bases and J shed 1 base, with 6 bases lying between them. The CDR3 has 12 residues. DNA of the CDR3: TGTGCCAGCAGATCCCTCCAAGAGACCCAGTACTTC. Amino acids: CASRSLQETQYF.

This clonotype was counted at least ten times. V gene TRBV2 combines with J gene TRBJ2-2, with TRBD2 matching 12 bases. The CDR3 is 15 amino acids. The ends lost 2 bases at V and 5 bases at J; junction bases unmatched: 0. Germline lookup yields CDR1 SNHLY and CDR2 FYNNEI. The CDR3 DNA is TGTGCCAGCAGTGAAACTAGCGGGAGGACCGGGGAGCTGTTTTTT. Protein product: CASSETSGRTGELFF.

This clonotype appeared many times. V and J are TRBV27 and TRBJ1-2, with D perhaps TRBD1 (6 bases). The V and J ends lost 3 bases and 5 bases respectively, with 13 bases between them. The CDR3 has 14 residues. Germline CDR1 and CDR2: MNHEY and SMNVEV (reference sequence). DNA of the CDR3: TGTGCCAGCAGTTTGGGCAGGAGGGGGTATGGCTACACCTTC. Encoded protein: CASSLGRRGYGYTF.

For this clonotype: As the CDR3 is not closed by the conserved phenylalanine or tryptophan, this likely results from a read error. The V gene is TRBV7-9, the J gene TRBJ1-1; no clear D. Germline CDR1 SEHNR, CDR2 FQNEAQ (reference sequence). The V gene lost 5 bases and the J gene lost 3 bases, with 13 bases spanning the gap. The CDR3 totals 14 residues. The CDR3 protein is CASSPTTVDTEAFL. Here the CDR3 DNA reads TGTGCCAGCAGCCCAACCACGGTAGACACTGAAGCTTTCCTT.

This clonotype occurred a few times. The chain joins TRBV6-2 or TRBV6-3 to TRBJ2-7; D gene ambiguous. This CDR3 contains 12 residues. The ends were cut back, 2 bases at V and 4 bases at J, with 6 bases in the middle. Germline V gives CDR1 MNHEY, CDR2 SVGEGT. CDR3 nucleotides: TGTGCCAGCAGTTACAACAATTACGAGCAGTACGTC. The encoded protein is CASSYNNYEQYV.

The rearrangement joins TRBV20-1 to TRBJ2-1; tentative D call: TRBD2 (6 bases). This CDR3 spans 14 amino acids. The germline CDR1 and CDR2 sequences are DFQATT and SNEGSKA (reference sequence). V was cut by 1 base and J by 9 bases, with 16 bases left in between. The DNA of the CDR3 is TGCAGTGCTAGAGTTTGGGGGGAAGGCCTTGAGCAGTTCTTC. Amino acids: CSARVWGEGLEQFF.

Remarks on this clonotype: The final CDR3 position lacks the conserved phenylalanine or tryptophan, pointing to a likely read error. The chain couples TRBV12-3 or TRBV12-4 to TRBJ1-1; D not certain. This CDR3 has 13 residues. The V gene lost 11 bases and the J gene lost 4 bases, with 17 bases spanning the gap. Written as DNA, the CDR3 is TGTGCCGGCAACACCTACTCGGGCACTGAAGCTTTCCTT. It encodes CAGNTYSGTEAFL.

This clonotype has at least ten counts. The rearrangement joins TRBV12-3 or TRBV12-4 to TRBJ2-1, with 13 bases aligning to TRBD2. Trimming took 1 base from V and 14 from J; bases not matched to a gene: 5. CDR3 length equals 14 residues. The CDR3: CASSLGGLAGEKFF. CDR3 bases: TGTGCCAGCAGTTTAGGCGGACTAGCGGGAGAGAAGTTCTTC.

This clonotype was observed many times. The chain joins TRBV12-3 or TRBV12-4 to TRBJ1-2, with D perhaps TRBD1 (6 bases). V was clipped by 3 bases and J by 4 bases, with 15 bases between them. The CDR3 loop spans 15 amino acids. CDR3 sequence: CASSLQPTGRYGYTF. The CDR3 nucleotides are TGTGCCAGCAGTTTGCAGCCGACAGGCCGCTATGGCTACACCTTC.

In regard to this clonotype: It may be a read error: a sequence one base away is much more abundant. The rearrangement joins TRBV30 to TRBJ2-7, with 7 bases fitting TRBD2. J was trimmed by 2 bases and V by 0 bases; bases with no gene match: 7. CDR3 size: 15 residues. Per germline, CDR1 GTSNPN and CDR2 SVGIG (reference sequence). The CDR3 DNA reads TGTGCCTGGAGTGTAAAACGGGACTACACCTACGAGCAGTACTTC. This translates into CAWSVKRDYTYEQYF.

This clonotype was counted a few times. V gene TRBV24-1 combines with J gene TRBJ2-1, with 7 bases that match TRBD2. Germline trimming cut 4 bases from V and 0 bases from J; bases unmatched to any gene: 8. Germline values: CDR1 KGHDR, CDR2 SFDVKD. The length of the CDR3 is 17 residues. DNA for the CDR3: TGTGCCACCAGTGAAGGGCCTAGCGGATCCTCCTACAATGAGCAGTTCTTC. It yields the protein CATSEGPSGSSYNEQFF.

Many counts were recorded for this clonotype. V and J are TRBV6-1 and TRBJ1-5, with a tentative D call TRBD1 (5 bases). The CDR3 is 15 residues long. Germline values: CDR1 MNHNS, CDR2 SASEGT. V shed 5 bases and J shed 3 bases, with 14 bases lying between them. This chain's CDR3 is CASSYEGQPNQPQHF. The CDR3 DNA is TGTGCCAGCAGTTACGAGGGGCAACCCAATCAGCCCCAGCATTTT.